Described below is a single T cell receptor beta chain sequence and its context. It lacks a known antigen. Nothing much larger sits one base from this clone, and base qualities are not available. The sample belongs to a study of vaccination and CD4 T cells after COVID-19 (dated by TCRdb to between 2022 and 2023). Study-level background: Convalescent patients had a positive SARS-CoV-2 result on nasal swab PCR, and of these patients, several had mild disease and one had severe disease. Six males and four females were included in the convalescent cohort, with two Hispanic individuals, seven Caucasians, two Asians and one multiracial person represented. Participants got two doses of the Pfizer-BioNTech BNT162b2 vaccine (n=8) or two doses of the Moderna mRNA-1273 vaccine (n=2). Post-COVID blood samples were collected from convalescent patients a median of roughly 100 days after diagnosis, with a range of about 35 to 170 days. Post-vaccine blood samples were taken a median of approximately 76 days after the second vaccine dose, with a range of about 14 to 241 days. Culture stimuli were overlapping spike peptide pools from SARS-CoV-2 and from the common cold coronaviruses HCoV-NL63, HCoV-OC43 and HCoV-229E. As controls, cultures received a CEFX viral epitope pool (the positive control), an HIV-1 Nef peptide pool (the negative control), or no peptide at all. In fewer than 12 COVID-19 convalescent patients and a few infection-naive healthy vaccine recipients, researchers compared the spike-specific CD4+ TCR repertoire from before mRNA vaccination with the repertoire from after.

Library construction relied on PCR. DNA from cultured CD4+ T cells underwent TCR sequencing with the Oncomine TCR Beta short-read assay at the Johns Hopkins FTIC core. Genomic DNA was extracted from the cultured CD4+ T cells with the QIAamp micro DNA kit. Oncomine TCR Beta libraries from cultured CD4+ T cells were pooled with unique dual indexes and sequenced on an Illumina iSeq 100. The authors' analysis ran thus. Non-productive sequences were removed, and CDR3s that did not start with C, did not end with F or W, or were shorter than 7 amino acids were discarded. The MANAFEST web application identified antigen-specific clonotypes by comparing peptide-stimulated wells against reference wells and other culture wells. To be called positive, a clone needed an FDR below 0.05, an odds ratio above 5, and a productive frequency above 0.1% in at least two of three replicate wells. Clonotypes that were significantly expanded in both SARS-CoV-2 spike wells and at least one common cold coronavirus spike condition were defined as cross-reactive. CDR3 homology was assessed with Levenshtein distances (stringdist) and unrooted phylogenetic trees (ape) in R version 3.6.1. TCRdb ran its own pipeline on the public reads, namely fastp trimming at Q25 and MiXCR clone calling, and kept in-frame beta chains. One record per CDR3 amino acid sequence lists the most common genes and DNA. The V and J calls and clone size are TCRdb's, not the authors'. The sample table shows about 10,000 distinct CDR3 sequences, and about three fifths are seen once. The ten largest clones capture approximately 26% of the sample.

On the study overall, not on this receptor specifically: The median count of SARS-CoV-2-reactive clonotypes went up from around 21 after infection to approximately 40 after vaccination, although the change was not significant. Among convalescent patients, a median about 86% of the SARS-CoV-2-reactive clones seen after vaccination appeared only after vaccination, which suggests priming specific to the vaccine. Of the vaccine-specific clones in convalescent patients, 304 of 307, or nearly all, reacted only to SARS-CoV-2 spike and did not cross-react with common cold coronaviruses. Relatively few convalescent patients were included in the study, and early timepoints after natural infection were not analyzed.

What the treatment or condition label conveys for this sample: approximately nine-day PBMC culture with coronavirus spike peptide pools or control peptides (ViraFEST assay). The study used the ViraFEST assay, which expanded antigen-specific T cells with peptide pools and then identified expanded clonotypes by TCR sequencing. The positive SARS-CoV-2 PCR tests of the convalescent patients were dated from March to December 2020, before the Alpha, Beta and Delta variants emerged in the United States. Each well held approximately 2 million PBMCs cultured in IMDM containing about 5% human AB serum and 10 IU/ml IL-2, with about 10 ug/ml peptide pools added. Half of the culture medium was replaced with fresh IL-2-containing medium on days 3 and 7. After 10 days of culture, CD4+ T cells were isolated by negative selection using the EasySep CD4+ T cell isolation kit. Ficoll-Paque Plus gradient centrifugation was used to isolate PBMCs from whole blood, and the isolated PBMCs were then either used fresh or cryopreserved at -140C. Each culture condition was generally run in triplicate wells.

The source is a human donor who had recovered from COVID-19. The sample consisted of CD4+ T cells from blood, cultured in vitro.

The DNA sequence is TGCAGTGCGCCGTCCGGGACAGGCGTCTCGGAGCAGTACTTC. Translated, this gives CSAPSGTGVSEQYF. Here the chain combines TRBV20-1 and TRBJ2-7, and 8 bases in between align with TRBD1. The CDR3, from cysteine to phenylalanine, totals 14 residues. The sequence is cut down to CDR3 DNA, 42 bases in frame from base 1. The germline V gene (reference sequence) yields DFQATT for CDR1 and SNEGSKA for CDR2. V is trimmed back by 6 bases and J by 7 bases, and the junction contains 14 bases that no gene match accounts for.